These T cell receptor beta chains were read from a single sample in a study of T cell responses to AZD1222 COVID-19 vaccine. Repertoires were generated with immunoSEQ multiplex PCR, while TCRdb's copy carries only in-frame clones and drops some. The table lists around 150,000 clones, around 92% of them singletons. The sample here was peripheral blood, taken 28 days after the second AZD1222 dose. The receptors shown here come from an adult who received the AZD1222 COVID-19 vaccine. CDR3s include the opening cysteine and the closing phenylalanine or tryptophan. The D gene is left open where the match is weak. Size is stated for part of the rows, as once, few or many counts, or as a class when the clone is expanded.

>15|TRBV19|-|TRBJ1-5|-
CASSEAPGPHQPQHF
TGTGCCAGTAGTGAGGCACCGGGCCCCCATCAGCCCCAGCATTTT
>16|TRBV6-1|-|TRBJ1-2|-
CASSELPGHLNYGYTF
TGTGCCAGCAGCGAACTTCCGGGACATCTTAACTATGGCTACACCTTC
>15|TRBV15|-|TRBJ2-1|-
CATSEGHAINNEQFF
TGTGCCACCAGTGAGGGACACGCGATAAACAATGAGCAGTTCTTC
>14|TRBV9|-|TRBJ1-6|-
CASSVEGGSAPLHF
TGTGCCAGCAGCGTAGAAGGGGGATCGGCACCCCTCCACTTT
>13|TRBV7-2|-|TRBJ1-5|-
CASSLRGDQPQHF
TGTGCCAGCAGCTTAAGGGGGGACCAGCCCCAGCATTTT
>19|TRBV5-4|-|TRBJ2-1|-
CASSLAGPGTSSSYNEQFF
TGTGCCAGCAGCTTGGCCGGACCCGGAACCTCCAGCTCCTACAATGAGCAGTTCTTC
>12|TRBV30|-|TRBJ1-6|-
CAWGQHNSPLHF
TGTGCCTGGGGACAGCACAATTCACCCCTCCACTTT
>13|TRBV25-1|-|TRBJ1-1|-
CASSVGQSTEAFF
TGTGCCAGCAGTGTTGGGCAGAGCACTGAAGCTTTCTTT
>15|TRBV6-5|-|TRBJ1-4|-
CASSPRRPNDEKLFF
TGTGCCAGCAGCCCCCGACGGCCCAACGATGAAAAACTGTTTTTT
>15|TRBV4-2|-|TRBJ2-2|-
CASSQWTTNTGELFF
TGTGCCAGCAGCCAATGGACCACGAACACCGGGGAGCTGTTTTTT
>16|TRBV7-9|-|TRBJ1-6|-
CASSLGAGAGNSPLHF
TGTGCCAGCAGCTTAGGTGCGGGGGCGGGTAATTCACCCCTCCACTTT
>15|TRBV9|TRBD1|TRBJ2-1|-
CASSVGGGTYNEQFF
TGTGCCAGCAGCGTAGGAGGGGGCACCTACAATGAGCAGTTCTTC
>15|TRBV7-9|TRBD1|TRBJ1-3|-
CASSPDRGPGNTIYF
TGTGCCAGCAGCCCAGACAGGGGGCCTGGAAACACCATATATTTT
>15|TRBV5-4|TRBD1|TRBJ2-1|-
CASSPPGQVSSEQFF
TGTGCCAGCAGCCCTCCCGGACAGGTCAGTTCTGAGCAGTTCTTC
>17|TRBV28|TRBD1|TRBJ1-1|-
CASRRTGGTVGNTEAFF
TGTGCCAGCAGGCGTACAGGGGGGACGGTGGGGAACACTGAAGCTTTCTTT
>16|TRBV11-3|TRBD2|TRBJ2-1|few
CASSFFSGGAPNEQFF
TGTGCCAGCAGTTTCTTTAGCGGGGGCGCCCCTAATGAGCAGTTCTTC
>12|TRBV11-2|-|TRBJ1-1|few
CASRKPDTWAFF
TGTGCCAGCAGGAAACCCGACACGTGGGCTTTCTTT
>16|TRBV5-6|TRBD1|TRBJ2-7|-
CASSLGPGTGDYEQYF
TGTGCCAGCAGCTTGGGCCCCGGGACAGGGGACTACGAGCAGTACTTC
>16|TRBV10-3|TRBD1|TRBJ1-2|-
CASLPGQGAVKDGYTF
TGTGCCAGCCTGCCGGGACAGGGGGCGGTAAAGGATGGCTACACCTTC
>14|TRBV10-3|-|TRBJ2-1|-
CAIRRGRSSNEQFF
TGTGCCATCCGCCGGGGCCGGTCTTCCAATGAGCAGTTCTTC
>13|TRBV11-3|-|TRBJ1-1|-
CASSYQMNTEAFF
TGTGCCAGCAGCTACCAAATGAACACTGAAGCTTTCTTT
>16|TRBV7-9|-|TRBJ1-3|-
CASSLVRASNGNIIYF
TGTGCCAGCAGCTTAGTACGAGCTTCTAATGGAAACATCATATATTTT
>19|TRBV18|TRBD1|TRBJ1-1|-
CASSLRLRDRGFSSTEAFF
TGTGCCAGCTCGCTACGGCTCCGGGACAGGGGTTTTTCGAGCACTGAAGCTTTCTTT
>14|TRBV7-2|-|TRBJ2-7|-
CASSLMAGPYEQYF
TGTGCCAGCAGCTTAATGGCGGGGCCCTACGAGCAGTACTTC
>15|TRBV6-5|-|TRBJ1-1|-
CASSLVWAGDTEAFF
TGTGCCAGCAGTCTCGTCTGGGCGGGCGACACTGAAGCTTTCTTT
>12|TRBV12-5|-|TRBJ2-7|-
CASTLNFYEQYF
TGTGCTAGTACCCTAAATTTCTACGAGCAGTACTTC
>17|TRBV3-1/TRBV3-2|-|TRBJ2-6|-
CASSQDPRGAGANVLTF
TGTGCCAGCAGCCAAGATCCGCGCGGGGCTGGGGCCAACGTCCTGACTTTC
>16|TRBV5-1|TRBD2|TRBJ2-1|-
CASSESASGGSNEQFF
TGCGCCAGCAGCGAGTCGGCTAGCGGGGGATCCAATGAGCAGTTCTTC
>15|TRBV5-5|TRBD2|TRBJ2-5|-
CASSRSGVYQETQYF
TGTGCCAGCAGCCGTAGCGGGGTGTACCAAGAGACCCAGTACTTC
>15|TRBV5-1|-|TRBJ2-3|once
CASSLAAAQADTQYF
TGCGCCAGCAGCTTGGCCGCCGCCCAGGCAGATACGCAGTATTTT
>15|TRBV19|TRBD1|TRBJ1-1|-
CASSIQGASNTEAFF
TGTGCCAGTAGTATCCAGGGGGCTTCGAACACTGAAGCTTTCTTT
>11|TRBV30|TRBD2|TRBJ2-7|-
CACGREAKQYF
TGTGCCTGCGGGAGGGAGGCCAAACAGTACTTC
>13|TRBV5-6|-|TRBJ1-1|-
CASSWAENTEAFF
TGTGCCAGCAGCTGGGCAGAGAACACTGAAGCTTTCTTT
>14|TRBV7-9|-|TRBJ2-1|-
CASSLFQPSGGQFF
TGTGCCAGCAGCTTATTCCAGCCCTCAGGTGGGCAGTTCTTC
>12|TRBV3-1/TRBV3-2|TRBD1|TRBJ2-1|-
CASSHRGNEQFF
TGTGCCAGCAGCCACAGGGGGAATGAGCAGTTCTTC
>14|TRBV6-5|-|TRBJ1-1|few
CASSPPGQTPEAFF
TGTGCCAGCAGTCCCCCCGGACAGACCCCTGAAGCTTTCTTT
>12|TRBV15|-|TRBJ2-7|-
CATSRGADEQYF
TGTGCCACCAGCAGAGGGGCTGACGAGCAGTACTTC
>12|TRBV27|TRBD1|TRBJ1-1|-
CASRDRGEEAFF
TGTGCCAGCAGAGACAGGGGCGAGGAAGCTTTCTTT
>15|TRBV19|TRBD1|TRBJ1-2|-
CASSPGQRINYGYTF
TGTGCCAGTAGTCCGGGACAGCGTATTAACTATGGCTACACCTTC
>18|TRBV11-3|TRBD1|TRBJ2-6|few
CASSLGGGRGPGANVLTF
TGTGCCAGCAGCTTAGGAGGGGGCAGGGGTCCTGGGGCCAACGTCCTGACTTTC
>12|TRBV9|-|TRBJ2-6|-
CASSGGANVLTF
TGTGCCAGCAGCGGGGGGGCCAACGTCCTGACTTTC
>15|TRBV4-1|-|TRBJ1-5|once
CASSQGVGSGQPQHF
TGCGCCAGCAGCCAGGGGGTGGGGTCGGGTCAGCCCCAGCATTTT
>12|TRBV5-4|-|TRBJ2-3|-
CASSRASDTQYF
TGTGCCAGCAGCCGGGCTTCAGATACGCAGTATTTT
>14|TRBV24-1|TRBD1|TRBJ1-1|-
CATKGQGLNTEAFF
TGTGCCACCAAGGGACAGGGGCTAAACACTGAAGCTTTCTTT
>12|TRBV19|-|TRBJ1-2|-
CASSSRGDGYTF
TGTGCCAGTAGTTCCAGGGGAGATGGCTACACCTTC
>16|TRBV9|-|TRBJ1-2|-
CASSAAPRARHYGYTF
TGTGCCAGCAGCGCCGCCCCCAGGGCCCGCCACTATGGCTACACCTTC
>15|TRBV24-1|-|TRBJ1-5|-
CATSDLSQVDQPQHF
TGTGCCACCAGTGATTTGAGCCAGGTCGATCAGCCCCAGCATTTT
>17|TRBV19|-|TRBJ1-5|-
CASSIVGGSRGNQPQHF
TGTGCCAGTAGTATAGTAGGAGGTTCCCGGGGCAATCAGCCCCAGCATTTT
>15|TRBV4-2|-|TRBJ2-2|-
CASSSLKGSGGELFF
TGTGCCAGCAGCTCTCTGAAGGGGAGCGGCGGGGAGCTGTTTTTT
>12|TRBV30|TRBD2|TRBJ2-1|-
CAWSVQGLVTFF
TGTGCCTGGAGTGTACAGGGACTAGTGACGTTCTTC
>12|TRBV5-4|-|TRBJ1-3|once
CASSLGGNTIYF
TGTGCCAGCAGCTTGGGGGGAAACACCATATATTTT
>14|TRBV10-1|TRBD1|TRBJ1-2|-
CATTRQGPNYGYTF
TGCGCCACCACGAGACAGGGTCCTAACTATGGCTACACCTTC
>13|TRBV12-3/TRBV12-4|-|TRBJ2-7|-
CASSFPGRYEQYF
TGTGCCAGCAGTTTTCCGGGCCGCTACGAGCAGTACTTC
>15|TRBV7-6|TRBD1|TRBJ2-5|-
CASSSGGQWGETQYF
TGTGCCAGCAGCTCAGGGGGCCAATGGGGAGAGACCCAGTACTTC
>14|TRBV5-6|-|TRBJ1-3|-
CASSSGISGNTIYF
TGTGCCAGCAGTTCCGGTATCTCTGGAAACACCATATATTTT
>13|TRBV19|TRBD1|TRBJ1-1|-
CASSMTGGTEAFF
TGTGCCAGTAGTATGACAGGGGGCACTGAAGCTTTCTTT
>14|TRBV6-5|TRBD1|TRBJ1-2|-
CASSYAEGAGGYTF
TGTGCCAGCAGTTACGCGGAGGGGGCCGGGGGCTACACCTTC
>16|TRBV9|-|TRBJ2-1|-
CASSDVKGSSYNEQFF
TGTGCCAGCAGCGATGTAAAGGGGAGCTCCTACAATGAGCAGTTCTTC
>15|TRBV24-1|-|TRBJ1-2|-
CATSVLPHANYGYTF
TGTGCCACCAGTGTTCTTCCTCATGCTAACTATGGCTACACCTTC
>12|TRBV19|-|TRBJ1-6|-
CASSSSVSPLHF
TGTGCCAGTAGTTCAAGCGTTTCACCCCTCCACTTT